This section outlines one TCR beta chain sequence together with its context. The CDR3 length is 15 residues. Germline CDR1 and CDR2: SGHRS and YFSETQ. The V end lost 4 bases, the J end lost 5 bases, and 17 bases lay between the germline ends. Time point specified: sample taken at primary tumor resection. TCRs were sequenced from unsorted whole RNA of tumor, nontumor lung or PBMC. TCRdb called the 5' RACE reads again in MiXCR, with one record for every CDR3 protein. Of approximately 40,000 distinct CDR3 sequences in the sample, 5.2% were seen once. This record comes from a study of spatial heterogeneity in lung cancer.

The TCR was taken from a female donor with early-stage non-small cell lung cancer. The sample here was PBMCs, taken at surgery. This sequence joins TRBV5-1 and TRBJ2-3; a possible D gene is TRBD2 (5 bases). As DNA, the CDR3 is TGCGCCAGCAGCCTTCATGGATCCGAGGGAGATACGCAGTATTTT. Protein product: CASSLHGSEGDTQYF.